These 11 T cell receptor beta chains were sequenced from one sample in a study of blood T cell repertoires in COVID-19. Method: immunoSEQ multiplex PCR; TCRdb's copy keeps in-frame clones and lacks some. The sample holds about 360,000 clones, 81% seen once. Input material: peripheral blood. These receptor sequences come from a human donor with acute or convalescent COVID-19. The donor label of this sample is uncertain.

This chain's CDR3 is CASSLLAASYNEQFF. CDR3 DNA sequence: TGTGCCAGCAGCTTACTAGCGGCCTCCTACAATGAGCAGTTCTTC. This sequence joins TRBV7-2 and TRBJ2-1; 7 positions match TRBD2. V shed 2 bases and J 0 bases; nucleotides not matched to a gene: 1. This CDR3 region has 15 residues. The V gene's germline CDR1 is SGHTA and CDR2 FQGNSA.

The chain has TRBV7-9 and TRBJ1-2; D gene unclear. Germline assignment: CDR1 SEHNR and CDR2 FQNEAQ (reference sequence). Trimming left V 5 bases short and J 8 bases short, with 12 bases between. The CDR3 extends over 12 amino acids. The CDR3 bases are TGTGCCAGCAGCCTACCGGGAGAAGGCTACACCTTC. It is translated as CASSLPGEGYTF. The variable domain in full, completed from reference TRBV7-9 and TRBJ1-2, reads DTGVSQNPRHKITKRGQNVTFRCDPISEHNRLYWYRQTLGQGPEFLTYFQNEAQLEKSRLLSDRFSAERPKGSFSTLEIQRTEQGDSAMYLCASSLPGEGYTFGSGTRLTVV.

The chain combines TRBV7-9 with TRBJ2-5; D call uncertain. Germline-derived CDR1 and CDR2 are SEHNR and FQNEAQ (reference sequence). The CDR3 runs 14 residues. V lost 4 bases and J lost 0, with 9 bases in between. The CDR3 spells CASSSWRYQETQYF. CDR3 bases: TGTGCCAGCAGCTCCTGGCGGTACCAAGAGACCCAGTACTTC.

The chain combines TRBV2 with TRBJ1-5, with 9 bases matching TRBD1. The CDR3 is made up of 15 amino acids. The V gene's germline CDR1 is SNHLY and CDR2 FYNNEI. The trim removed 6 bases at V and 6 bases at J, leaving 9 bases unmatched. The CDR3 DNA reads as TGTGCCAGCAGCTTGACCGGGACAGGGAGTCAGCCCCAGCATTTT. Encoded protein: CASSLTGTGSQPQHF.

The V gene is TRBV5-1, the J gene TRBJ2-5, with TRBD2 matching 11 bases. Trimming cost V 0 bases and J 2 bases; bases outside gene matches: 6. Germline V lookup: CDR1 SGHRS, CDR2 YFSETQ. The CDR3 has 17 amino acids. This CDR3 reads CASSLAGIAGGQETQYF. As DNA, the CDR3 is TGCGCCAGCAGCTTGGCCGGAATAGCGGGGGGGCAAGAGACCCAGTACTTC.

CDR3 region: CASSMWAGGLLDEQYF. Here the CDR3 DNA reads TGTGCCAGCAGTATGTGGGCGGGAGGGCTTTTGGACGAGCAGTACTTC. The rearrangement links TRBV2 to TRBJ2-7; 9 bases are a match to TRBD2. V lost 5 bases to trimming and J lost 5 bases; unmatched junction nucleotides: 13. The germline V gene has CDR1 SNHLY and CDR2 FYNNEI. The CDR3 runs 16 residues.

CDR3 amino acids: CAWSVAGLAGVTGELFF. The CDR3 DNA is TGTGCCTGGAGTGTAGCCGGACTAGCGGGAGTCACCGGGGAGCTGTTTTTT. V usage is TRBV30 and J usage is TRBJ2-2, with 13 bases aligning to TRBD2. Germline V gene lookup returns CDR1 GTSNPN and CDR2 SVGIG (reference sequence). V dropped 0 bases and J dropped 4; count of bases not matched to a gene: 5. This CDR3 region has 17 residues.

The sample holds one count of this clone. The chain employs TRBV6-6 and TRBJ1-1, with 9 bases lining up with TRBD1. The CDR3 consists of 13 residues. Germline V lookup: CDR1 MNHNY, CDR2 SVGAGI (reference sequence). V gave up 10 bases and J gave up 2 bases; unmatched junction bases: 5. CDR3 in amino acids: CATRGQGNTEAFF. CDR3 nucleotides: TGTGCCACCCGGGGACAGGGTAACACTGAAGCTTTCTTT.

This rearrangement joins TRBV3-1 (or the pseudogene TRBV3-2) to TRBJ1-2; tentative D call: TRBD1 (5 bases). V was pared by 5 bases and J by 7 bases, with 14 bases between. Germline-derived CDR1 and CDR2 are LGHDT and YNNKEL (reference sequence). CDR3 size: 13 residues. The DNA for the CDR3 is TGTGCCAGCAGCGGGCAAGGGGTGTCTGGCTACACCTTC. Translating gives CASSGQGVSGYTF.

CDR3 amino acids: CATIQIPNTGELFF. As DNA, the CDR3 is TGTGCCACGATCCAGATTCCGAACACCGGGGAGCTGTTTTTT. The chain recombines TRBV7-9 with TRBJ2-2; D is unresolved. The CDR3 runs 14 residues. Per the germline V gene, CDR1 is SEHNR and CDR2 is FQNEAQ (reference sequence). Trimming removed 10 bases at V and 0 bases at J, with 12 bases between.

V is TRBV7-2 and J is TRBJ2-6; D gene unclear. Germline CDR1 is SGHTA and CDR2 is FQGNSA. The germline V and J ends were trimmed by 5 bases and 2 bases, with 4 bases remaining between them. The CDR3 totals 13 residues. CDR3 amino acids: CASSPTGANVLTF. CDR3 sequence (DNA): TGTGCCAGCAGCCCCACTGGGGCCAACGTCCTGACTTTC. Together with reference TRBV7-2 and TRBJ2-6, the CDR3 gives the full variable domain: GAGVSQSPSNKVTEKGKDVELRCDPISGHTALYWYRQSLGQGLEFLIYFQGNSAPDKSGLPSDRFSAERTGGSVSTLTIQRTQQEDSAVYLCASSPTGANVLTFGAGSRLTVL.